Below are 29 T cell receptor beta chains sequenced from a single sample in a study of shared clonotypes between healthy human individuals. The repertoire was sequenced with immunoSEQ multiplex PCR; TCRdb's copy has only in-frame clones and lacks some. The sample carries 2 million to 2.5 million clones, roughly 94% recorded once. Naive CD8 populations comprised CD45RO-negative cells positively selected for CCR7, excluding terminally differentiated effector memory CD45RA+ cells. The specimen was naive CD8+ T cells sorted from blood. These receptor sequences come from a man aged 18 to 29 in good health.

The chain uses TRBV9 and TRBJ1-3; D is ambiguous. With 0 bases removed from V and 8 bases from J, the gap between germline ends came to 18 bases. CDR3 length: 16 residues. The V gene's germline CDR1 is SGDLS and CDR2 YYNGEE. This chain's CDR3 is CASSVEGRLAGDTIYF. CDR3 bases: TGTGCCAGCAGCGTAGAGGGCCGACTAGCCGGGGACACCATATATTTT.

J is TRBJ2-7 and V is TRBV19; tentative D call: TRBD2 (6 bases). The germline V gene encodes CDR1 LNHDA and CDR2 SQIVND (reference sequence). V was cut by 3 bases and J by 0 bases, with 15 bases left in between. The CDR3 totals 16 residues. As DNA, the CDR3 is TGTGCCAGTAGTATTGTGAGGGAGGCGAGCTCCTACGAGCAGTACTTC. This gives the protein CASSIVREASSYEQYF.

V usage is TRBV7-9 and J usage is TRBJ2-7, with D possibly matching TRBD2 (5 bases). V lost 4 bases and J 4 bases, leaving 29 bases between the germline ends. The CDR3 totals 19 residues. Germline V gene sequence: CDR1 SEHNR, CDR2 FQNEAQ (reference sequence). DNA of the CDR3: TGTGCCAGCAGCTCCCCTGCCGGGAACCGTTCGTCCGAAAGTTACGAGCAGTACTTC. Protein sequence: CASSSPAGNRSSESYEQYF.

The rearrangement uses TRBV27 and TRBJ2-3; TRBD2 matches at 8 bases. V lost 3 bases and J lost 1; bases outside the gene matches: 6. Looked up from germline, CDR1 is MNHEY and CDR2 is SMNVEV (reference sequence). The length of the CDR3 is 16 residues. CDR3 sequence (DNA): TGTGCCAGCAGTTTTGGGCGGGGGGTACGCACAGATACGCAGTATTTT. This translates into CASSFGRGVRTDTQYF.

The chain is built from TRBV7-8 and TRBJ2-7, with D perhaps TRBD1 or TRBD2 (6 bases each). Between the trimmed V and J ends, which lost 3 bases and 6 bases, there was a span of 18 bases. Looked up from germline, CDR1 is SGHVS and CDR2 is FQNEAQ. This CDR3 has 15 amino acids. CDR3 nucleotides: TGTGCCAGCAGCTTCCCTGAGGGGGGATGGGGCGAGCAGTACTTC. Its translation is CASSFPEGGWGEQYF.

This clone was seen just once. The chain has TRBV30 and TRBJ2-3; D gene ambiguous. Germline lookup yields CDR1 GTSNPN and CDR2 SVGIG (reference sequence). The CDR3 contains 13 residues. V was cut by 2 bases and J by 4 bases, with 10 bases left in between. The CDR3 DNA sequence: TGTGCCTGGAGTTTGGGTTCGGCAGATACGCAGTATTTT. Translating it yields CAWSLGSADTQYF.

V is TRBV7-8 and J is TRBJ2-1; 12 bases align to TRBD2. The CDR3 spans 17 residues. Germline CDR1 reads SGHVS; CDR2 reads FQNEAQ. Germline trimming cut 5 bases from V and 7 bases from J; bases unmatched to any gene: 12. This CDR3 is CASSVRLAGVLYNEQFF. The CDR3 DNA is TGTGCCAGCAGCGTCCGACTAGCGGGGGTCCTATATAATGAGCAGTTCTTC.

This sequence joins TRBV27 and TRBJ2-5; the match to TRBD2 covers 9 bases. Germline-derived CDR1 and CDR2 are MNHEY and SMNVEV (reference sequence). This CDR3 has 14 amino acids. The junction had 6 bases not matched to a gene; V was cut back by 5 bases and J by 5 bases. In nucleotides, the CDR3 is TGTGCCAGCAGTCCGCGGGGGGGCTATGAGACCCAGTACTTC. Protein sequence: CASSPRGGYETQYF.

CDR3 amino acids: CASNLQGAIGYGYTF. Written as DNA, the CDR3 is TGTGCCAGCAATCTACAGGGGGCGATAGGCTATGGCTACACCTTC. V is TRBV28 and J is TRBJ1-2, with 9 bases identical to TRBD1. The CDR3 covers 15 residues. Germline assignment: CDR1 MDHEN and CDR2 SYDVKM. The junction had 10 bases not matched to a gene; V was cut back by 7 bases and J by 4 bases.

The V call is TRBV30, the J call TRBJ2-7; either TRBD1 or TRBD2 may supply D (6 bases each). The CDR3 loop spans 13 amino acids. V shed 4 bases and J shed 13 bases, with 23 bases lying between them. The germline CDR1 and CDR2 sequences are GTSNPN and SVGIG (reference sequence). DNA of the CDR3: TGTGCCTGGACGGAGGAAGGGGGGTTCGGGCTCTACTTC. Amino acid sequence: CAWTEEGGFGLYF. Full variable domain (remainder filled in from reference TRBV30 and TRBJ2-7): SQTIHQWPATLVQPVGSPLSLECTVEGTSNPNLYWYRQAAGRGLQLLFYSVGIGQISSEVPQNLSASRPQDRQFILSSKKLLLSDSGFYLCAWTEEGGFGLYFGPGTRLTVT.

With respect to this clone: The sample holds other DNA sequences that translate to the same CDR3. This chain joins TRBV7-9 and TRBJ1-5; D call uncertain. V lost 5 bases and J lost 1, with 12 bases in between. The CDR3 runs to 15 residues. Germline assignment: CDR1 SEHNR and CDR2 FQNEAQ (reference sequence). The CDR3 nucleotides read TGTGCCAGCAGCGGTCCTACCGGGAGCAATCAGCCCCAGCATTTT. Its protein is CASSGPTGSNQPQHF.

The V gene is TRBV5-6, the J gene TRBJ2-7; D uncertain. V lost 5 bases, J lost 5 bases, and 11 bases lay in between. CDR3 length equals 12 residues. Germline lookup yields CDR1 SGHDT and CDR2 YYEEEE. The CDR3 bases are TGTGCCAGCAGGGGCACAGTCGACGAGCAGTACTTC. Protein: CASRGTVDEQYF.

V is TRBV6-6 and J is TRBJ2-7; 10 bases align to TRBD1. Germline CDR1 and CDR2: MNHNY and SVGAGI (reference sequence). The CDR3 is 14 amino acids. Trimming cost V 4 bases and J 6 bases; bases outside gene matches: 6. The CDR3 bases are TGTGCCAGCAGTTGGACAGGGGGAATTCTCGAGCAGTACTTC. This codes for CASSWTGGILEQYF.

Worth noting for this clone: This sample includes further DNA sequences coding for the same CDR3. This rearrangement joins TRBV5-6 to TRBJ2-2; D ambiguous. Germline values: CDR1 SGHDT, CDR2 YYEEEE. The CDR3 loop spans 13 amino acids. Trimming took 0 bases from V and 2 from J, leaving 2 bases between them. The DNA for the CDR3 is TGTGCCAGCAGCTTGGACAACACCGGGGAGCTGTTTTTT. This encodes CASSLDNTGELFF.

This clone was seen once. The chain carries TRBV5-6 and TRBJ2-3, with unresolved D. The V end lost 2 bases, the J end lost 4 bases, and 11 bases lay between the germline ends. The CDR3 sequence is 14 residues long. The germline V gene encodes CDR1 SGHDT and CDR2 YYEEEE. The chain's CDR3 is CASSFGAIPDTQYF. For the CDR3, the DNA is TGTGCCAGCAGCTTTGGAGCGATCCCAGATACGCAGTATTTT.

In DNA, the CDR3 is TGTGCCAGCAGCCCGTGGGGGCAGGGGGCAGACGAGCAGTACTTC. Protein: CASSPWGQGADEQYF. The V and J genes are TRBV9 and TRBJ2-7; TRBD1 matches 8 bases. The CDR3 sequence is 15 residues long. Germline CDR1 SGDLS, CDR2 YYNGEE. With V trimmed by 4 bases and J by 5 bases, 11 bases remained unmatched.

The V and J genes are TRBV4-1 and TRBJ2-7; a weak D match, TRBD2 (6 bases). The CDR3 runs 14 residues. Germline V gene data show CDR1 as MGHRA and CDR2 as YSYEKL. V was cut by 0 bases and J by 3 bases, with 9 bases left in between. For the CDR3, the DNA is TGCGCCAGCAGCCAAGATCAGGGACTCTACGAGCAGTACTTC. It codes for CASSQDQGLYEQYF.

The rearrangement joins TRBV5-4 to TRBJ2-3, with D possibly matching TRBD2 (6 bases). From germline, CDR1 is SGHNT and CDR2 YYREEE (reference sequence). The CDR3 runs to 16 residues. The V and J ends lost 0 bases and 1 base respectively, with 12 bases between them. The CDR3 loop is CASSLAGSGGTDTQYF. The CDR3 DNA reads TGTGCCAGCAGCTTGGCGGGCTCGGGGGGCACAGATACGCAGTATTTT. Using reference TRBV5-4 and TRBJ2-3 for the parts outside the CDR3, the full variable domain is ETGVTQSPTHLIKTRGQQVTLRCSSQSGHNTVSWYQQALGQGPQFIFQYYREEENGRGNFPPRFSGLQFPNYSSELNVNALELDDSALYLCASSLAGSGGTDTQYFGPGTRLTVL.

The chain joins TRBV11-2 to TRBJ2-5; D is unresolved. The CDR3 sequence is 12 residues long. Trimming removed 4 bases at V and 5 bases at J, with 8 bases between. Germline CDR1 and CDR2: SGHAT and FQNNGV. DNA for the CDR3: TGTGCCAGCAGCTCCCTAATCGAGACCCAGTACTTC. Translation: CASSSLIETQYF.

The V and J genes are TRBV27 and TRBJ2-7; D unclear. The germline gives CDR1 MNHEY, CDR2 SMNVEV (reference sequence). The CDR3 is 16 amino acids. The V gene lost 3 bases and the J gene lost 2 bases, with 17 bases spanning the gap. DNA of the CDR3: TGTGCCAGCAGTTTGGACCTCGGTCAGGCAACCTACGAGCAGTACTTC. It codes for CASSLDLGQATYEQYF.

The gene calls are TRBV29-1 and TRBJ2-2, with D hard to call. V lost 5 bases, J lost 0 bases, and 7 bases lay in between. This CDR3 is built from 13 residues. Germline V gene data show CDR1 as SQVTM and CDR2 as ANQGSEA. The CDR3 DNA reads TGCAGCGTTCCGAAGCCGAACACCGGGGAGCTGTTTTTT. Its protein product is CSVPKPNTGELFF.

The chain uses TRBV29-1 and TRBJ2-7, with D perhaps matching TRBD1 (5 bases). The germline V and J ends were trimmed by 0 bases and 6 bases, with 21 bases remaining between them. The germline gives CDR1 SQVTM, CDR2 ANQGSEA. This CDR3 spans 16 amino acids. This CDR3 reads CSVEDVQGGQPREQYF. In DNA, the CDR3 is TGCAGCGTTGAAGATGTTCAAGGCGGACAACCGCGCGAGCAGTACTTC.

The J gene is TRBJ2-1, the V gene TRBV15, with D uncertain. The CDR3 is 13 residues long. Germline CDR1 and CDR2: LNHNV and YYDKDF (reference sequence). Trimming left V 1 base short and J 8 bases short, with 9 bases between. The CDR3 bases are TGTGCCACCAGCAGAGTTTCTCGGGATGAGCAGTTCTTC. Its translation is CATSRVSRDEQFF.

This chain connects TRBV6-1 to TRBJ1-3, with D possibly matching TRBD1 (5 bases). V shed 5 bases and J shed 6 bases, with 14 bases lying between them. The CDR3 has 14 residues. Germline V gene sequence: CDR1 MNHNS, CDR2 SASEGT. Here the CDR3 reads CASSSRDRVNTIYF. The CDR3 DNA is TGTGCCAGCAGTTCCCGGGACCGAGTAAACACCATATATTTT.

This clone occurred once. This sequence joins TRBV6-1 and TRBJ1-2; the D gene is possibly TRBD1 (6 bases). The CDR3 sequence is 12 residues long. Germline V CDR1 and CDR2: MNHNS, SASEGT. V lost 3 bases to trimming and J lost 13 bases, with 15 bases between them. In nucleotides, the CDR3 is TGTGCCAGCAGTGACAGGTCCCCCAGGGGCACCTTC. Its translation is CASSDRSPRGTF.

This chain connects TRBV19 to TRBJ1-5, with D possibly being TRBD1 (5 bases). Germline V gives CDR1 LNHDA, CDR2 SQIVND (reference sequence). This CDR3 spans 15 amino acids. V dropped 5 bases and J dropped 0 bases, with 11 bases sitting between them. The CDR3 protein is CASSGAGHSNQPQHF. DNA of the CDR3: TGTGCCAGTAGTGGGGCAGGGCATAGCAATCAGCCCCAGCATTTT. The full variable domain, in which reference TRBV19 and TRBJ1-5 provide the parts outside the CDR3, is DGGITQSPKYLFRKEGQNVTLSCEQNLNHDAMYWYRQDPGQGLRLIYYSQIVNDFQKGDIAEGYSVSREKKESFPLTVTSAQKNPTAFYLCASSGAGHSNQPQHFGDGTRLSIL.

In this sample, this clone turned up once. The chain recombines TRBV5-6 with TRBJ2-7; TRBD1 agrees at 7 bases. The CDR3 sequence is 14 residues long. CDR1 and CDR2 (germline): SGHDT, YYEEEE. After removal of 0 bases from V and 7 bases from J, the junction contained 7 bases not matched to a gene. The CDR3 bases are TGTGCCAGCAGCTTGGGTGGGACAGCCATGGAGCAGTACTTC. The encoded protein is CASSLGGTAMEQYF.

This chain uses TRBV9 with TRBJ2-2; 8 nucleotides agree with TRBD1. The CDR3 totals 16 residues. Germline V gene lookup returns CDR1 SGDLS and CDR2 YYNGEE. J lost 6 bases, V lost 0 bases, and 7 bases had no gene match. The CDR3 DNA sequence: TGTGCCAGCAGCGTAGCTCAGGGGGCGCCTCCCGGGGAGCTGTTTTTT. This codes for CASSVAQGAPPGELFF.

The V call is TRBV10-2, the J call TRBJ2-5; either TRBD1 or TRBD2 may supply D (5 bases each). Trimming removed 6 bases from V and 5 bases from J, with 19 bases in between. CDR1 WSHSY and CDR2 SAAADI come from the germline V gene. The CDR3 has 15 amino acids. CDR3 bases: TGCGCCAGCAGCGAAGGGACCCCTGAGAGGGAGACCCAGTACTTC. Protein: CASSEGTPERETQYF.